These T cell receptor beta chains were read from a single sample in a study of T-cell memory formation after mild COVID-19. TCRdb called the 5' RACE reads again in MiXCR, with one record for every CDR3 protein. The sample consists of about 470,000 distinct CDR3 sequences, roughly 23% of them appearing once. The specimen was PBMCs or a T cell subset sorted from them (not recorded which). Receptors were obtained from an adult woman who had mild COVID-19 (a few samples of this study predate the infection). Cell type and time point are not known. CDR3s include the opening cysteine and the closing phenylalanine or tryptophan. The order of the fields is CDR3 length, J gene, V gene, CDR3 protein.

>13|TRBJ1-3|TRBV30
CAWRTGSGNTIYF
>15|TRBJ2-7|TRBV6-2/TRBV6-3
CASTPQGTRSYEQYF
>17|TRBJ2-1|TRBV7-8
CASSPSGLAGGYNEQFF
>19|TRBJ2-2|TRBV15
CATSRGKRRVPGDTGELFF
>18|TRBJ2-7|TRBV20-1
CSARSSKEARGVRYEQYF
>15|TRBJ2-5|TRBV27
CASSRPGQGDETQYF
>19|TRBJ2-2|TRBV7-3
CASSPQTSGGPSNTGELFF
>18|TRBJ2-2|TRBV7-3
CASSLSPSGGHRTGELFF
>14|TRBJ2-7|TRBV12-3/TRBV12-4
CASSFRRGGYEQYF
>14|TRBJ1-2|TRBV27
CASSFARLGYGYTF
>15|TRBJ2-3|TRBV7-8
CASSLGRKNTDTQYF
>13|TRBJ2-5|TRBV19
CASCGGRGETQYF
>14|TRBJ1-1|TRBV5-1
CASSLLTDNTEAFF
>15|TRBJ2-5|TRBV12-3/TRBV12-4
CASRPGTSGPKTQYF
>15|TRBJ1-1|TRBV5-6
CASSLSAPSYTEAFF
>15|TRBJ2-1|TRBV15
CATSRDRPSVNEQFF
>17|TRBJ1-1|TRBV6-2/TRBV6-3
CASSGRPGTGMNTEAFF
>15|TRBJ2-2|TRBV7-2
CASSRLAASTGELFF